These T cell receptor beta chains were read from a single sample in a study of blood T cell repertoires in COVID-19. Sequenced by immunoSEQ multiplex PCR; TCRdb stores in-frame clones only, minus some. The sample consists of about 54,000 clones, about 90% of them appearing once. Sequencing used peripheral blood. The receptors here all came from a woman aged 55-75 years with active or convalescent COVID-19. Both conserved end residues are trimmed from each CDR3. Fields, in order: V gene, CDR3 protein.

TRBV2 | ASSELISNQPQH
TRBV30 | AWSGQNTEAF
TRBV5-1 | ASSWATGDTEAF
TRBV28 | ASSFGGKDNSPLH
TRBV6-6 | ASTGTALSGNTIY
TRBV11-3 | ASSLGGGHTGELF
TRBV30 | AWSGYRGHEQY
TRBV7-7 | ASSASSGGYNEQF
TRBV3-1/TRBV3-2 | ASSHLQETQY
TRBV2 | ASSDPELELF
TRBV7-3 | ASSSGEGYT
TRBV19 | ASSRVMNTEAF
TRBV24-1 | ATSSTAEQY
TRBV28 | ASSLSLRSNTEAF
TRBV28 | ASTENLAGVSTDTQY
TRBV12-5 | ASRLAGGPGDTQY
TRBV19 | ASGTGVGTLF
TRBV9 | ASSVGDNQETQY
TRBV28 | ASRRTGTGDYNSPLH
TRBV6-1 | ASSEAGRQQPQH
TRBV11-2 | ASSLGTGELF
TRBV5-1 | ASSLTGYQPQH
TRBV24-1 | ATSDSGLSYEQY
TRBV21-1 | ASSKGRWSTEAF
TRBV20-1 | SASGAGGVRRDTQY
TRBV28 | ASSLRTGTGELF
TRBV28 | ASSSPQGAWKPQH
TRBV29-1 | SVVRDRGSETQY
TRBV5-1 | ASSFASNEQY
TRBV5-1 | ASSSLWTGRNTGELF
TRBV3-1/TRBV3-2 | ASSQDWEGTKAF
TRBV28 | ASSPQAGESYNEQF
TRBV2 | ASSGQGQSYGYT
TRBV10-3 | AISDRGAGSYEQY
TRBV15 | ATSPRTARDEKLF
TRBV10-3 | AITLEGVSGYT
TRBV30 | AWSHSGTGAGNTIY
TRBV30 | AWSVLADTQY
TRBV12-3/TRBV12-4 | ASQSTDTQY
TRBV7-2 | ASSTLRGREGHTGELF
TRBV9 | ASSVAGRFNEQF
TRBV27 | ASSSNAGQGYEQY
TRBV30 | AWSDRGPQH
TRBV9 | ASSSLGLAGGREQY
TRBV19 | ASSIAPASGGLGVKTQY
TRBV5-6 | ASSPPTGSYEQY
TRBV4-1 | ASSSSDLVSTDTQY
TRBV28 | ASSSYPGQGLLGPQH
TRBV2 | ASSPRWEQY
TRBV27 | ASSFGTGRNQPQH
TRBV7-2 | ASTLDRGTDTQY
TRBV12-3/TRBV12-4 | ASSLDREQPQH
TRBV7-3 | ASSGPGNTEAF
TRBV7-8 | ASSAREGGEAF
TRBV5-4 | ASSFGQGVSETQY
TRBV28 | ASSLAGGYEQY
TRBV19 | ASSPRDRGVYEQF